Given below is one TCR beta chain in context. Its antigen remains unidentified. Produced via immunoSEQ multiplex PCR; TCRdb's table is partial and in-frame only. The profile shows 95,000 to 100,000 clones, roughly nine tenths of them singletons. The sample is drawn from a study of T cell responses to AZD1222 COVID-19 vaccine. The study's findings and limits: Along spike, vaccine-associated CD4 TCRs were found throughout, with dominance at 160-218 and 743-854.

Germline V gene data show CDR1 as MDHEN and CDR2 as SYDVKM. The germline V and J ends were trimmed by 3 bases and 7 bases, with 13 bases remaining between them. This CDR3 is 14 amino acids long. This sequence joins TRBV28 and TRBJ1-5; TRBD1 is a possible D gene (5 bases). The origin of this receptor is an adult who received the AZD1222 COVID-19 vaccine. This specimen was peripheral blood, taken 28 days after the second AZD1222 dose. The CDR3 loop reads CASSFGRGLQPQHF. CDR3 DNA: TGTGCCAGCAGTTTTGGTCGGGGCCTCCAGCCCCAGCATTTT.